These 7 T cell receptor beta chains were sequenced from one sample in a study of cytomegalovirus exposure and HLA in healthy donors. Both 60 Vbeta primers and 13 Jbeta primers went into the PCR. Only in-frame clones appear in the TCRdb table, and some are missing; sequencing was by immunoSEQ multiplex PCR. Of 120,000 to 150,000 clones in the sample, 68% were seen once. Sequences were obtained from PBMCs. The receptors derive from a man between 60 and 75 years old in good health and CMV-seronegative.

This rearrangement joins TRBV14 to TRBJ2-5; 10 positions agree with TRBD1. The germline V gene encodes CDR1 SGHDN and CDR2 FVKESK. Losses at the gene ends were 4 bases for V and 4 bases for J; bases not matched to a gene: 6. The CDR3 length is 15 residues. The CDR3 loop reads CASSPGTGVGETQYF. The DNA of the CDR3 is TGTGCCAGCAGCCCCGGGACAGGGGTCGGAGAGACCCAGTACTTC.

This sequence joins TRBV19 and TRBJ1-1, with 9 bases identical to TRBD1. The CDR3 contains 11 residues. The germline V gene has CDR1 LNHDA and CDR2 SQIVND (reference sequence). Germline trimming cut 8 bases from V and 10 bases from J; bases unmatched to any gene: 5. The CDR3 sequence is CASGTGLGAFF. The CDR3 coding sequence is TGTGCCAGTGGGACAGGGCTGGGAGCTTTCTTT.

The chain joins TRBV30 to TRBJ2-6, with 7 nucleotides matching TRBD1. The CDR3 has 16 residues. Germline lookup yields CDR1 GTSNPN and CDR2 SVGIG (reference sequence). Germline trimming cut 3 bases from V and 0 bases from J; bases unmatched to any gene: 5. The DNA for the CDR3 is TGTGCCTGGAGCCGGACAGGCTTCTCTGGGGCCAACGTCCTGACTTTC. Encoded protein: CAWSRTGFSGANVLTF.

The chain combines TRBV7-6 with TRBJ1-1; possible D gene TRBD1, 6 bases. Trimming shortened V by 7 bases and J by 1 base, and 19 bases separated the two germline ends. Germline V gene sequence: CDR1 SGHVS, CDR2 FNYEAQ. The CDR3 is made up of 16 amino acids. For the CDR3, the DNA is TGTGCCAGCACGTCGTTCTTCATCAGGGGGAACACTGAAGCTTTCTTT. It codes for CASTSFFIRGNTEAFF.

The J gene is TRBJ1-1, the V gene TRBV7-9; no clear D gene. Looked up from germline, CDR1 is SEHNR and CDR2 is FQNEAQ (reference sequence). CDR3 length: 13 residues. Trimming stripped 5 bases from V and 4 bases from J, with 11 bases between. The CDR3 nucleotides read TGTGCCAGCAGCCCCCAGGAGGGCACTGAAGCTTTCTTT. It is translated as CASSPQEGTEAFF.

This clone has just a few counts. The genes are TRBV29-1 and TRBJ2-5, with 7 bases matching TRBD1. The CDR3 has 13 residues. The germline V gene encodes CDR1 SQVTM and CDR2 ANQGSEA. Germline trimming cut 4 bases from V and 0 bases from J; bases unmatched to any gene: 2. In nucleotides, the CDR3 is TGCAGCGTTGGAGGGGGCTACCAAGAGACCCAGTACTTC. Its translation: CSVGGGYQETQYF. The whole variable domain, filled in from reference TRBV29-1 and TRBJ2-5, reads SAVISQKPSRDICQRGTSLTIQCQVDSQVTMMFWYRQQPGQSLTLIATANQGSEATYESGFVIDKFPISRPNLTFSTLTVSNMSPEDSSIYLCSVGGGYQETQYFGPGTRLLVL.

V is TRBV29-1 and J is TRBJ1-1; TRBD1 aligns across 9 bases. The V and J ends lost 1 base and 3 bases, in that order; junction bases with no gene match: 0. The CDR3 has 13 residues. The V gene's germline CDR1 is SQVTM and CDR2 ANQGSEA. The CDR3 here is CSVEGTGDTEAFF. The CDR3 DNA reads TGCAGCGTTGAAGGGACAGGGGACACTGAAGCTTTCTTT.